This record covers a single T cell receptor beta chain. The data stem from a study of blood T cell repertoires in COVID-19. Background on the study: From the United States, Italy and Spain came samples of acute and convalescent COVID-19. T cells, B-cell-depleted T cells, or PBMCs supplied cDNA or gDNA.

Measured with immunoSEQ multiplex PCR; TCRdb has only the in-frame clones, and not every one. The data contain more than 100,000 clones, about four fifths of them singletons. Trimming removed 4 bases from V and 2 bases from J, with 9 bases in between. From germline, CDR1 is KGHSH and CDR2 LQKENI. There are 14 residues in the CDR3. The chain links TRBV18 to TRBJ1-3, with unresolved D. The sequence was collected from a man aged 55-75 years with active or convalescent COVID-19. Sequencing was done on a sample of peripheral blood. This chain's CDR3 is CASSRRGAGNTIYF. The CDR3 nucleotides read TGTGCCAGCTCACGACGCGGGGCTGGAAACACCATATATTTT.